This T cell receptor beta chain stems from a study of cytomegalovirus exposure and HLA in healthy donors. Study-wide context: The roughly 700 first-cohort repertoires shared a platform with the 100 to 150 validation repertoires, as reported in a later analysis. Findings of the study overall: Subsequent analysis of the approximately 110 validation repertoires found a tendency for first-cohort TCR clusters to co-occur. Cytomegalovirus-associated status was assigned to about 170 TCR beta chains.

The data were produced by immunoSEQ multiplex PCR, yet TCRdb's version contains in-frame clones alone and is incomplete. In the table there are 150,000 to 200,000 clones, over 65% of which are singletons. The CDR3 length is 18 residues. V lost 0 bases and J lost 0; bases outside the gene matches: 10. In germline, CDR1 is LGHNA, CDR2 YNFKEQ. In the case of this clone: Its antigen remains unknown.

Sequences were obtained from PBMCs. V usage is TRBV4-2 and J usage is TRBJ2-7; 8 bases are shared with TRBD2. The origin of this receptor is a man younger than 30 in good health and CMV-seropositive. The CDR3: CASSQDTSGEKSSYEQYF. In DNA, the CDR3 is TGTGCCAGCAGCCAAGATACTAGCGGAGAGAAGAGCTCCTACGAGCAGTACTTC.